Described below is a single TCR beta chain sequence and its context. This clone's antigen is unknown. No base quality information exists; no much larger clone differs at one position. Library method: the immunoSEQ multiplex PCR assay. The authors' analysis ran thus. A statistical classification framework was developed to diagnose cytomegalovirus status using the catalog of TCR beta chain sequences. Not all clones reach the TCRdb copy of this immuneACCESS table, which keeps in-frame sequences only. Checked studies attribute under half of the gap to unresolved V genes and leave the rest unexplained. D and trimming come from the DNA, and the V and J calls and clone size come from that table. The sample yields 65,000 to 70,000 clones; roughly nine tenths were counted once. The ten largest clones take up 2.5% to 3.5% of the sample. The data are from a study of cytomegalovirus exposure and HLA in healthy donors (dated by TCRdb to the late 2010s). Broadly, across the study: According to a later analysis, the roughly 120 validation repertoires were produced on the same platform as the 600 to 850 repertoires of the first cohort. The study aimed to test whether signatures of past pathogen exposure could be identified by cataloging public T cell receptors. A separate validation cohort of roughly 130 different subjects was used in addition to the approximately 700-subject first cohort. The study combined high-throughput TCR immunosequencing, statistical association of individual TCRs with disease status, and machine learning to predict cytomegalovirus infection status. The full study reports these points: While some public TCRs were present in many individuals, most TCR sequences turned up only very rarely across donors. Cytomegalovirus status was reported to be diagnosed by the classifier with high specificity and sensitivity in both the original and validation cohorts. A few of the identified cytomegalovirus-associated TCR beta chains were confirmed in vitro to be specific for cytomegalovirus antigens. All 120 or so repertoires were used to score co-occurrence in the validation cohort in a later analysis, because that analysis had no HLA typing for the cohort. Subsequent analysis determined that TCRs grouped into clusters in the first cohort also showed a tendency toward co-occurrence across the 120 or so validation repertoires, and 94% of cluster scores exceeded 0. According to the authors, the approach could potentially be generalized to other disease states and immunological phenotypes. The study gave a list of under 200 TCR beta chains associated with cytomegalovirus.

V loses 5 bases of germline sequence and J loses 11 bases, and the interval between the two ends is 15 bases. The CDR3 has 12 amino acids, counting the end cysteine and phenylalanine. Of all the DNA, just the CDR3 is kept, 36 bases in frame from base 1. The germline V gene supplies CDR1 SGHVS and CDR2 FQNEAQ. Donors formed part of the validation cohort, which comprised about 120 subjects and was distinct from the first cohort of under 750 subjects. The rearranged segments are TRBV7-8 and TRBJ1-1; matching of 6 bases hints at TRBD1 as the D gene. This TCR was recovered from a man between 18 and 29 years old in good health and CMV-seronegative. Source material: PBMCs. The DNA sequence is TGTGCCAGCAGCGCGTACAGGGATGAGGCTTTCTTT. Its translation is CASSAYRDEAFF.